Here is one T cell receptor (beta chain) with its context. The data were taken from a study of T-cell memory formation after mild COVID-19. MiXCR, applied by TCRdb to the 5' RACE reads, yields one record per CDR3 protein. Of 530,000 or so distinct CDR3 sequences listed, 17% were seen once; the top ten hold just over 8%. Between the trimmed V and J ends, which lost 3 bases and 8 bases, there was a span of 13 bases. Looked up from germline, CDR1 is SGHAT and CDR2 is FQNNGV. CDR3 length: 13 amino acids. The clonotype originates from an adult woman who had mild COVID-19 (a few samples of this study predate the infection). Cell type and time point are not known. The material sequenced was PBMCs or a T cell subset sorted from them (not recorded which). The chain has TRBV11-2 and TRBJ1-1, with a weak D call TRBD1 (5 bases). CDR3 in DNA: TGTGCCAGCAGCTTGTACGTCGGGGACGAAGCTTTCTTT. Its translation is CASSLYVGDEAFF.